This record concerns one T cell receptor beta chain sequence. The antigen this receptor binds is unknown. Base qualities are not provided; no much larger clone lies one nucleotide away. V has 0 bases trimmed and J has 4 bases trimmed; junction bases matching no gene number 2. CDR1 and CDR2 were assigned from the germline V gene as SGHRS and YFSETQ. The CDR3 covers 14 residues, taking in both the cysteine and the phenylalanine. The read is trimmed to its CDR3 DNA, 42 bases read in frame from base 1. This sample was included in a study of blood T cell repertoires in COVID-19 (dated by TCRdb to 2019 to 2021). At the level of the whole study: Collaborator samples came from the United States, Italy and Spain and covered acute and convalescent phases of COVID-19. The material from the prospective study consisted of cDNA or gDNA derived from T cells, B-cell-depleted T cells, or PBMCs. Subjects who had been exposed to COVID-19, were actively infected with it, or had recovered from it provided the deeply sampled blood TCRbeta repertoires that made up the dataset. The repertoires were made available in a free public database intended to serve as a resource for research on the immune response to SARS-CoV-2. Samples were obtained from the ongoing ImmuneRACE study (first 160 participants) and from about 1,300 subjects provided by 6 global collaborators. The sample metadata nearly always contained a de-identified subject ID, COVID-19 status, age in years and sex. Where available, HLA class I and class II types were obtained from metadata supplied by the sample provider rather than from assay-based typing. The research as a whole found: Clinical and demographic metadata were provided uncurated, with the amount varying by source and participant.

A second Seattle source provided samples from volunteer blood donors who had recovered from COVID-19. Each collaborating institution followed its own protocols to collect whole blood in K2EDTA tubes. Collaborator samples were shipped for TCRbeta analysis as frozen whole blood, isolated PBMCs, or DNA extracted from either sample type. TCRbeta CDR3 regions were amplified from genomic DNA by means of the immunoSEQ Assay, a bias-controlled multiplex PCR. Concerning the study's data processing: The number of nucleated cells in each sample was estimated by amplification of reference gene primers within the assay. To quantify the absolute abundance of each unique TCRbeta CDR3 rearrangement, sequence reads were collapsed and filtered. For each sample, productive Simpson clonality was calculated by taking the square root of Simpson's diversity index across productive rearrangements. What TCRdb holds here is the immuneACCESS table cut down to in-frame rearrangements. Part of the clones is not present; checked against another copy, under half of the missing clones reflect an unresolved V gene, and the others are unexplained. Clone size and V and J calls were adopted from that table, with D and trimming inferred from the DNA. The sample has some 260,000 clones on record, 70% to 90% of them singletons. The top ten clonotypes cover just under 1% of the sample.

The sample consisted of peripheral blood. The rearranged segments are TRBV5-1 and TRBJ2-3, with 7 bases matching TRBD1. This clonotype originated in a woman between 40 and 55 years old who had recovered from COVID-19. Here is the DNA: TGCGCCAGCAGCTTGGCGGGACAGCCAGATACGCAGTATTTT. It specifies CASSLAGQPDTQYF.